These T cell receptor beta chains were read from a single sample in a study of response to subunit inactivated influenza vaccine. TCRdb reprocessed the RT-PCR reads via MiXCR and lists one record per CDR3 protein. The sample lists 650,000 to 800,000 distinct CDR3 sequences, approximately 18% occurring once. The source material was PBMCs from blood, sampled roughly 5 days after vaccination. The receptors come from a man between 50 and 59 years old who received an inactivated influenza vaccine. CDR3s leave out the opening cysteine and the closing phenylalanine or tryptophan.

j_gene | v_gene | CDR3aa
TRBJ1-1 | TRBV29-1 | SVALSVNTEAF
TRBJ1-5 | TRBV5-1 | ASSSTGLMGQPQH
TRBJ2-2 | TRBV7-2 | AHTGELF
TRBJ2-3 | TRBV10-3 | ASQRTGSADTQY
TRBJ2-1 | TRBV4-1 | ASSQETGRTYNEQF
TRBJ2-7 | TRBV4-3 | ASSYGTGGCQY
TRBJ2-7 | TRBV7-9 | ASSPLGGFSEQY
TRBJ1-1 | TRBV7-9 | ASSLLVVAANTEAF
TRBJ1-2 | TRBV5-5 | ASSLSTGGSYGYT
TRBJ2-1 | TRBV6-4 | ASSDSWQGPNNEQF
TRBJ2-7 | TRBV12-3/TRBV12-4 | ASSLLASGNEQY
TRBJ1-5 | TRBV4-1 | ASSLMDSFNQPQH
TRBJ1-6 | TRBV4-1 | ASSQDASSPLH
TRBJ2-5 | TRBV5-1 | ASSLGTTSGETQY
TRBJ2-5 | TRBV4-2 | ASSQELAGGSWETQY
TRBJ2-5 | TRBV5-1 | ASSWNPRDQETQY
TRBJ1-5 | TRBV29-1 | SVGEVGVNNQPQH
TRBJ2-1 | TRBV7-9 | ASSLVFGQNNEQF
TRBJ2-7 | TRBV15 | ATSTSPLGPYEQY
TRBJ2-1 | TRBV5-1 | ASSLGQSRYNEQF
TRBJ2-2 | TRBV6-2/TRBV6-3 | ASSYEVGELF
TRBJ2-7 | TRBV29-1 | SVELRSSYEQY
TRBJ1-2 | TRBV27 | ASSLRREYGYT
TRBJ1-5 | TRBV20-1 | SAVAGGHQPQH
TRBJ1-3 | TRBV6-1 | ASSRGPASSSGNTIY
TRBJ2-7 | TRBV5-1 | ASSPGESEQY
TRBJ2-1 | TRBV29-1 | SVDSGSSYNEQF
TRBJ2-3 | TRBV10-3 | ATKPGRDTDTQY
TRBJ2-3 | TRBV28 | ASSFQLTDTQY
TRBJ1-2 | TRBV29-1 | SVEGAGHYNYGYT
TRBJ2-5 | TRBV29-1 | SVQPGMETQY
TRBJ2-6 | TRBV7-2 | ASSQRGSSGANVLT
TRBJ1-2 | TRBV28 | ASSFQGGRGYT
TRBJ2-3 | TRBV12-3/TRBV12-4 | ASLIQGITDTQY
TRBJ2-2 | TRBV24-1 | ATSDSINRANTGELF